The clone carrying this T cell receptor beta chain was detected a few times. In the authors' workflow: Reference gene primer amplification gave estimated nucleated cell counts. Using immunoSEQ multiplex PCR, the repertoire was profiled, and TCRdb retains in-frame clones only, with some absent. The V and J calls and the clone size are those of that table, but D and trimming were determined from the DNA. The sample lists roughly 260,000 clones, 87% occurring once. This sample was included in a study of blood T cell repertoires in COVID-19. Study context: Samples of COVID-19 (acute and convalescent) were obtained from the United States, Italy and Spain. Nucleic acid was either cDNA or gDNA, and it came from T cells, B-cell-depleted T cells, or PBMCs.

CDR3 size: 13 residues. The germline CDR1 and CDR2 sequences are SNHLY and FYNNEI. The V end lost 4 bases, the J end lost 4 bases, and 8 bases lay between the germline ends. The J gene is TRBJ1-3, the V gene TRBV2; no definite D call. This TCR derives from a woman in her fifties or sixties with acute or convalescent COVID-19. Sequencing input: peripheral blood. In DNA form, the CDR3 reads TGTGCCAGCAGTGTTCAGGAAGGAAACACCATATATTTT. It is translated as CASSVQEGNTIYF.